This section outlines one T cell receptor beta chain sequence together with its context. The junction differs from germline at one of its ends, possibly a read error. Genomic DNA templated the TCR beta VDJ and CDR3 profiling. TCRdb ran MiXCR on the reads and lists one entry per CDR3 protein. The table has 200,000 or so distinct CDR3 sequences, under 50% seen once; the top ten hold around 20%. The data derive from a study of CD8+CD57+ T cells in acquired aplastic anemia. It was patients with CD8+CD57+ cell expansion by flow cytometry who were chosen for sequencing. This CDR3 region has 15 residues. CDR1 and CDR2 (germline): SNHLY, FYNNEI.

The sequenced material came from sorted CD4+, CD8+, or CD8+CD57+ T cells (not recorded which) from PBMCs. The sequence was obtained from a human donor with aplastic anemia. This chain links TRBV2 with TRBJ2-7; TRBD1 matches 11 bases. CDR3 amino acids: CASSEWGQGGVEQYF. For the CDR3, the DNA is TGCGCCAGCAGTGAGTGGGGACAGGGGGGCGTCGAGCAGTACTTC.